The 16 T cell receptor beta chains in this list originate from one sample, sequenced in a study of T cell responses to AZD1222 COVID-19 vaccine. Profiling relied on immunoSEQ multiplex PCR, and the TCRdb table lists in-frame clones only, not all of them. The sample yields approximately 140,000 clones, about 92% seen once. The sample was peripheral blood, taken on day 0 of AZD1222 vaccination. These receptors were taken from an adult in good health.

The rearrangement links TRBV5-1 to TRBJ2-1; D is ambiguous. This CDR3 region has 16 residues. Per the germline V gene, CDR1 is SGHRS and CDR2 is YFSETQ. Deletions cut 4 bases from V and 6 bases from J, with 20 bases between. CDR3 DNA sequence: TGCGCCAGCAGCCTTGGAACTTCTTACAAACCCAATGAGCAGTTCTTC. This translates into CASSLGTSYKPNEQFF.

The genes are TRBV12-5 and TRBJ2-7; possibly TRBD1 for D (5 bases). CDR3 length: 14 amino acids. V lost 5 bases to trimming and J lost 5 bases, with 16 bases between them. The germline V gene encodes CDR1 LGHNT and CDR2 FRNRAP. The CDR3: CASGPGGRVHEQYF. CDR3 sequence (DNA): TGTGCTAGTGGTCCGGGCGGCAGGGTCCACGAGCAGTACTTC.

The chain has TRBV2 and TRBJ1-2, with 7 bases fitting TRBD1. Germline CDR1 SNHLY, CDR2 FYNNEI. The V gene end was trimmed by 7 bases and the J gene end by 4 bases; junction bases not matched to a gene: 3. CDR3 length: 12 amino acids. CDR3 amino acids: CASKGTVYGYTF. For the CDR3, the DNA is TGTGCCAGCAAAGGGACAGTCTATGGCTACACCTTC.

This chain links TRBV18 with TRBJ2-2; no firm D call. Germline V CDR1 and CDR2: KGHSH, LQKENI. V gave up 3 bases and J gave up 2 bases, with 7 bases separating them. The CDR3 consists of 14 residues. In DNA, the CDR3 is TGTGCCAGCTCACCCTCGATTAACACCGGGGAGCTGTTTTTT. Amino acid sequence: CASSPSINTGELFF.

The chain's CDR3 is CASTTLQGEGTEAFF. In DNA, the CDR3 is TGTGCCAGCACGACCCTACAGGGGGAGGGCACTGAAGCTTTCTTT. V and J are TRBV18 and TRBJ1-1; TRBD1 agrees at 8 bases. CDR3 size: 15 residues. Germline V gene sequence: CDR1 KGHSH, CDR2 LQKENI. J gave up 4 bases and V 8 bases, and 12 bases lay outside the gene matches.

This clone is medium-sized by share. This chain joins TRBV4-1 and TRBJ1-5; D is possibly TRBD1 (6 bases). V was trimmed by 0 bases and J by 4 bases, leaving 13 bases between them. The V gene's germline CDR1 is MGHRA and CDR2 YSYEKL. The CDR3 is 16 amino acids. This CDR3 is CASSQDGGLGNQPQHF. CDR3 nucleotide sequence: TGCGCCAGCAGCCAAGACGGGGGGCTGGGGAATCAGCCCCAGCATTTT.

J is TRBJ2-1 and V is TRBV20-1; D is perhaps TRBD2 (5 bases). The V and J ends lost 6 bases and 7 bases respectively, with 10 bases between them. This CDR3 has 11 residues. Germline V gene sequence: CDR1 DFQATT, CDR2 SNEGSKA (reference sequence). The CDR3, as DNA: TGCAGTGCCATTAGCGTGAATGAGCAGTTCTTC. It yields the protein CSAISVNEQFF.

The V and J genes are TRBV7-3 and TRBJ1-3; unclear D gene. The CDR3 is 15 amino acids. Trimming took 2 bases from V and 0 from J, leaving 8 bases between them. Germline V lookup: CDR1 SGHTA, CDR2 FQGTGA. The DNA for the CDR3 is TGTGCCAGCAGCTTAGAAGGCAACTCTGGAAACACCATATATTTT. Protein: CASSLEGNSGNTIYF. The entire variable domain, with the rest obtained from reference TRBV7-3 and TRBJ1-3, is as follows: GAGVSQTPSNKVTEKGKYVELRCDPISGHTALYWYRQSLGQGPEFLIYFQGTGAADDSGLPNDRFFAVRPEGSVSTLKIQRTERGDSAVYLCASSLEGNSGNTIYFGEGSWLTVV.

CDR3 loop: CASSLQGANYGYTF. As DNA, the CDR3 is TGTGCCAGCAGCTTACAGGGGGCCAACTATGGCTACACCTTC. The chain links TRBV7-2 to TRBJ1-2, with TRBD1 matching 8 bases. Germline-derived CDR1 and CDR2 are SGHTA and FQGNSA. V lost 2 bases and J lost 2; bases outside the gene matches: 1. This CDR3 comprises 14 residues.

The V and J genes are TRBV10-2 and TRBJ2-3, with D perhaps TRBD2 (6 bases). Trimming removed 8 bases at V and 6 bases at J, with 6 bases between. The CDR3 length is 10 residues. Germline-derived CDR1 and CDR2 are WSHSY and SAAADI. CDR3 sequence reads: CASGGDTQYF. As DNA, the CDR3 is TGCGCCAGCGGGGGGGATACGCAGTATTTT.

This chain links TRBV15 with TRBJ2-5; D may be TRBD2 (7 bases). The germline V gene encodes CDR1 LNHNV and CDR2 YYDKDF (reference sequence). This CDR3 spans 15 amino acids. V dropped 0 bases and J dropped 5 bases, with 13 bases sitting between them. The CDR3: CATSRDGGGMETQYF. CDR3 coding DNA: TGTGCCACCAGCAGAGATGGCGGGGGCATGGAGACCCAGTACTTC.

J is TRBJ1-5 and V is TRBV30; weak D call: TRBD1 (5 bases). The CDR3 runs 12 residues. Germline values: CDR1 GTSNPN, CDR2 SVGIG (reference sequence). Trimming shortened V by 4 bases and J by 11 bases, and 15 bases separated the two germline ends. The CDR3 region is CAWTRGGGTQHF. In DNA form, the CDR3 reads TGTGCCTGGACCCGCGGGGGGGGGACCCAGCATTTT.

This chain joins TRBV5-1 and TRBJ2-5, with a weak D call TRBD2 (5 bases). The CDR3 consists of 14 residues. Trimming pared 2 bases from V and 3 bases from J, leaving 11 bases between. Germline-derived CDR1 and CDR2 are SGHRS and YFSETQ. The CDR3 here is CASSFFPAEETQYF. The CDR3 coding sequence is TGCGCCAGCAGCTTCTTTCCAGCGGAAGAGACCCAGTACTTC.

The chain couples TRBV6-9 to TRBJ1-1; D gene unclear. V was pared by 4 bases and J by 14 bases, with 11 bases between. The CDR3 has 10 amino acids. From germline, CDR1 is MNHGY and CDR2 SVAAGI. The CDR3 nucleotides are TGTGCCAGCAGTTTGGTGTTTTCCTTCTTT. Translation: CASSLVFSFF.

This clone was detected many times. The genes are TRBV7-3 and TRBJ1-2; D may be TRBD1 (5 bases). V was clipped by 2 bases and J by 4 bases, with 8 bases between them. The CDR3 length is 13 residues. CDR1 SGHTA and CDR2 FQGTGA come from the germline V gene. CDR3 coding DNA: TGTGCCAGCAGCTTAGGGGGAGGCTATGGCTACACCTTC. This gives the protein CASSLGGGYGYTF.

The chain combines TRBV7-9 with TRBJ2-6; the D gene is possibly TRBD1 (6 bases). In germline, CDR1 is SEHNR, CDR2 FQNEAQ (reference sequence). The CDR3 runs to 17 residues. V was trimmed by 2 bases and J by 2 bases, leaving 13 bases between them. The CDR3: CASSLLQGYTGANVLTF. CDR3 DNA: TGTGCCAGCAGCTTACTACAGGGTTACACTGGGGCCAACGTCCTGACTTTC.